Listed below are T cell receptor beta chains from one sample, sequenced in a study of blood T cell repertoires in COVID-19. Sequenced by immunoSEQ multiplex PCR; TCRdb stores in-frame clones only, minus some. This table has roughly 230,000 clones, approximately 89% appearing once. Source material: peripheral blood. The receptors were sampled from a woman in her thirties or forties who had recovered from COVID-19. CDR3s include the opening cysteine and the closing phenylalanine or tryptophan. D genes are given only for firm matches.

j_call d_call v_call cdr3_aa cdr3_nt
TRBJ1-4 - TRBV28 CASASPGAGKKLFF TGTGCCAGCGCCTCTCCAGGGGCCGGAAAAAAACTGTTTTTT
TRBJ2-7 TRBD2 TRBV7-2 CASSSSSGGAFEQYF TGTGCCAGCAGCTCTTCTAGCGGGGGGGCTTTCGAGCAGTACTTC
TRBJ1-5 - TRBV9 CASSVVRGGQPQHF TGTGCCAGCAGCGTAGTAAGGGGAGGCCAGCCCCAGCATTTT
TRBJ1-3 - TRBV5-4 CASSLDLGAAGNTIYF TGTGCCAGCAGCTTGGATCTAGGGGCAGCTGGAAACACCATATATTTT
TRBJ1-4 TRBD1 TRBV9 CASSPRDRLTGNEKLFF TGTGCCAGCAGCCCCAGGGACAGATTGACGGGTAATGAAAAACTGTTTTTT
TRBJ1-1 - TRBV7-9 CASSLGNGVEAFF TGTGCCAGCAGCTTAGGTAACGGGGTTGAAGCTTTCTTT
TRBJ1-2 TRBD1 TRBV5-1 CASSPAGQPSRDGYTF TGCGCCAGCAGCCCTGCGGGACAGCCTAGTCGCGATGGCTACACCTTC
TRBJ2-1 TRBD2 TRBV9 CASSLILSGINEQFF TGTGCCAGCAGCCTTATACTTAGCGGGATAAATGAGCAGTTCTTC
TRBJ2-5 - TRBV6-5 CASSYGQQETQYF TGTGCCAGCAGTTACGGACAGCAAGAGACCCAGTACTTC
TRBJ1-2 - TRBV28 CASSEVRNHGYTF TGTGCCAGCAGTGAGGTTAGGAACCATGGCTACACCTTC
TRBJ1-6 - TRBV7-2 CASSLRPGGLDSPLHF TGTGCCAGCAGCTTACGGCCCGGGGGGCTCGATTCACCCCTCCACTTT
TRBJ2-3 - TRBV5-4 CASSAGQLEDTQYF TGTGCCAGCAGCGCTGGACAATTGGAAGATACGCAGTATTTT
TRBJ2-7 - TRBV10-3 CAISESTGIYEQYF TGTGCCATCAGTGAGTCAACAGGGATTTACGAGCAGTACTTC
TRBJ2-2 TRBD2 TRBV12-5 CASKGAGGGTGELFF TGTGCTAGTAAGGGAGCGGGAGGTGGCACCGGGGAGCTGTTTTTT
TRBJ2-2 - TRBV7-7 CASSLLRTENTGELFF TGTGCCAGCAGCTTACTACGGACAGAGAACACCGGGGAGCTGTTTTTT
TRBJ2-7 - TRBV2 CASSGSQIRSSYEQYF TGTGCCAGCAGCGGCAGTCAAATAAGGAGCTCCTACGAGCAGTACTTC
TRBJ1-5 - TRBV25-1 CASSDGGARNQPQHF TGTGCCAGCAGTGACGGGGGGGCCCGAAATCAGCCCCAGCATTTT
TRBJ1-4 - TRBV6-5 CASRAGLPTNEKLFF TGTGCCAGCAGAGCGGGACTCCCAACTAATGAAAAACTGTTTTTT
TRBJ2-7 TRBD2 TRBV5-4 CASSGALSGGTTYEQYF TGTGCCAGCAGCGGAGCCCTTAGCGGGGGGACGACCTACGAGCAGTACTTC
TRBJ2-1 - TRBV11-2 CASSSLGTLDYNEQFF TGTGCCAGCAGCTCCCTCGGGACACTAGACTACAATGAGCAGTTCTTC
TRBJ2-5 TRBD1 TRBV2 CASREQGWKETQYF TGTGCCAGCAGGGAACAGGGGTGGAAAGAGACCCAGTACTTC
TRBJ2-4 TRBD2 TRBV6-1 CASSEVGGGNIQYF TGTGCCAGCAGTGAGGTGGGCGGGGGAAACATTCAGTACTTC
TRBJ1-2 TRBD1 TRBV6-5 CASRHRGRDYGYTF TGTGCCAGCAGGCACAGGGGGAGAGACTATGGCTACACCTTC
TRBJ2-3 TRBD2 TRBV2 CASRPLAGGTDTQYF TGTGCCAGCAGACCACTAGCGGGAGGCACAGATACGCAGTATTTT
TRBJ2-5 TRBD2 TRBV11-2 CASSPLRERGTQYF TGTGCCAGCAGCCCCTTGAGGGAGCGGGGGACCCAGTACTTC
TRBJ2-2 - TRBV9 CASSVDPRGNTGELFF TGTGCCAGCAGCGTAGACCCCCGGGGAAACACCGGGGAGCTGTTTTTT
TRBJ1-6 - TRBV4-3 CASSQDLGTKNSPLHF TGCGCCAGCAGCCAAGATTTGGGGACAAAAAATTCACCCCTCCACTTT
TRBJ1-5 TRBD1 TRBV7-2 CASSTRQGSQPQHF TGTGCCAGCAGCACCCGACAGGGAAGTCAGCCCCAGCATTTT